These 24 T cell receptor beta chains were sequenced from one sample in a study of blood T cell repertoires in COVID-19 (TCRdb year 2020). The receptor library was made with the immunoSEQ multiplex PCR assay. What TCRdb holds here is the immuneACCESS table cut down to in-frame rearrangements. Part of the clones is not present; checked against another copy, under half of the missing clones reflect an unresolved V gene, and the others are unexplained. This sample gives 90,000 to 100,000 clones in total; roughly 70% of them show up just once. 20% to 25% of the sample lies in the top ten. Sequencing was carried out using peripheral blood. The origin of the receptors is a woman aged 55-70 years in a cohort sampled during active or convalescent COVID-19.

This rearrangement joins TRBV6-5 to TRBJ2-7; D may be TRBD2 (5 bases). Deletions cut 2 bases from V and 7 bases from J, with 15 bases between. CDR1 and CDR2 from the germline V gene are MNHEY and SVGAGI. The CDR3 has 14 residues. CDR3: CASSYAGYKGEQYF. CDR3 sequence (DNA): TGTGCCAGCAGTTACGCGGGCTATAAGGGAGAGCAGTACTTC.

The V call is TRBV4-1, the J call TRBJ2-1; 8 positions agree with TRBD1. Germline V gene lookup returns CDR1 MGHRA and CDR2 YSYEKL. Germline trimming cut 4 bases from V and 8 bases from J; bases unmatched to any gene: 22. This CDR3 is 19 amino acids long. CDR3 protein: CASSPSAGGLGFDFDEQFF. The CDR3 DNA follows: TGCGCCAGCAGCCCCTCCGCAGGGGGCTTAGGGTTCGACTTCGATGAGCAGTTCTTC.

The chain combines TRBV5-1 with TRBJ1-2; TRBD1 aligns across 8 bases. Germline-derived CDR1 and CDR2 are SGHRS and YFSETQ. V dropped 4 bases and J dropped 8; count of bases not matched to a gene: 7. The CDR3 length is 13 residues. The CDR3 region has the DNA TGCGCCAGCAGCCAGGAGGGACAGGCGGGCTACACCTTC. It codes for CASSQEGQAGYTF. Combining the CDR3 with reference TRBV5-1 and TRBJ1-2 gives the whole variable domain KAGVTQTPRYLIKTRGQQVTLSCSPISGHRSVSWYQQTPGQGLQFLFEYFSETQRNKGNFPGRFSGRQFSNSRSEMNVSTLELGDSALYLCASSQEGQAGYTFGSGTRLTVV.

The chain couples TRBV7-6 to TRBJ2-7; D is unresolved. CDR1 and CDR2 from the germline V gene are SGHVS and FNYEAQ. The CDR3 runs 13 residues. Trimming stripped 0 bases from V and 3 bases from J, with 6 bases between. CDR3 residues: CASSLAMSYEQYF. The CDR3 nucleotides read TGTGCCAGCAGCTTAGCGATGAGCTACGAGCAGTACTTC.

The J gene is TRBJ2-7, the V gene TRBV30; a possible D gene is TRBD2 (5 bases). CDR3 size: 18 residues. Germline V gene lookup returns CDR1 GTSNPN and CDR2 SVGIG (reference sequence). Trimming removed 4 bases from V and 0 bases from J, with 25 bases in between. CDR3 coding DNA: TGTGCCTGGACCCGCGGCGGTGGGTGGCGGGCAGTCTCCTACGAGCAGTACTTC. The encoded protein is CAWTRGGGWRAVSYEQYF. The variable domain in full, with the rest retrieved from reference TRBV30 and TRBJ2-7, is SQTIHQWPATLVQPVGSPLSLECTVEGTSNPNLYWYRQAAGRGLQLLFYSVGIGQISSEVPQNLSASRPQDRQFILSSKKLLLSDSGFYLCAWTRGGGWRAVSYEQYFGPGTRLTVT.

In nucleotides, the CDR3 is TGCGCCAGCAGCTTGGTTGGCAGGGGGGCAACTAATGAAAAACTGTTTTTT. It specifies CASSLVGRGATNEKLFF. J is TRBJ1-4 and V is TRBV5-1, with 7 positions matching TRBD1. With 0 bases clipped from V and 0 bases from J, the junction kept 5 bases outside the gene matches. This CDR3 comprises 17 residues. Germline V gene data show CDR1 as SGHRS and CDR2 as YFSETQ.

The chain joins TRBV14 to TRBJ2-7; D perhaps matches TRBD2 (6 bases). CDR1 and CDR2 from the germline V gene are SGHDN and FVKESK. V lost 2 bases and J lost 2, with 16 bases in between. This CDR3 comprises 16 residues. The CDR3 DNA is TGTGCCAGCAGCCAACTTGGCGGGGAGCCCACCTACGAGCAGTACTTC. It yields the protein CASSQLGGEPTYEQYF.

This chain connects TRBV9 to TRBJ1-4; TRBD1 matches 9 bases. The germline V gene encodes CDR1 SGDLS and CDR2 YYNGEE. Losses at the gene ends were 3 bases for V and 8 bases for J; bases not matched to a gene: 17. This CDR3 is 18 amino acids long. CDR3: CASSEDGGQGAPGEKLFF. CDR3 coding DNA: TGTGCCAGCAGCGAGGACGGGGGACAGGGAGCCCCCGGGGAAAAACTGTTTTTT. Combining the CDR3 with reference TRBV9 and TRBJ1-4 gives the whole variable domain DSGVTQTPKHLITATGQRVTLRCSPRSGDLSVYWYQQSLDQGLQFLIQYYNGEERAKGNILERFSAQQFPDLHSELNLSSLELGDSALYFCASSEDGGQGAPGEKLFFGSGTQLSVL.

This chain links TRBV18 with TRBJ2-7; possible D gene TRBD1, 7 bases. Germline V gene sequence: CDR1 KGHSH, CDR2 LQKENI. Trimming removed 3 bases from V and 1 base from J, with 13 bases in between. The CDR3 is 15 amino acids. CDR3 DNA: TGTGCCAGCTCACCCCAGGGGGGCCTGTCCTACGAGCAGTACTTC. Translation gives CASSPQGGLSYEQYF.

This rearrangement joins TRBV28 to TRBJ2-7, with 11 bases that match TRBD1. The CDR3 length is 16 residues. V was clipped by 3 bases and J by 3 bases; unmatched bases: 7. Looked up from germline, CDR1 is MDHEN and CDR2 is SYDVKM. The CDR3 loop reads CASSLLRDRGNYEQYF. The CDR3 DNA follows: TGTGCCAGCAGTTTGCTACGGGACAGGGGGAACTACGAGCAGTACTTC.

This chain links TRBV18 with TRBJ1-1, with 7 positions matching TRBD1. CDR1 and CDR2 from the germline V gene are KGHSH and LQKENI. The CDR3 is made up of 15 amino acids. Trimming took 3 bases from V and 4 from J; bases not matched to a gene: 8. This chain's CDR3 is CASSPSQGLGTEAFF. CDR3 nucleotide sequence: TGTGCCAGCTCACCTTCACAGGGGCTGGGCACTGAAGCTTTCTTT.

The V and J genes are TRBV24-1 and TRBJ2-1; 7 bases are a match to TRBD2. Trimming cost V 6 bases and J 2 bases; bases outside gene matches: 6. Germline V gene data show CDR1 as KGHDR and CDR2 as SFDVKD. The CDR3 totals 15 residues. CDR3 nucleotides: TGTGCCACCAGTATCGGGGGGTTAACCTACAATGAGCAGTTCTTC. It encodes CATSIGGLTYNEQFF.

This clone was recorded a few times. The V and J genes are TRBV29-1 and TRBJ2-2; 9 bases line up with TRBD2. The germline CDR1 and CDR2 sequences are SQVTM and ANQGSEA. J was trimmed by 5 bases and V by 2 bases; bases with no gene match: 6. The CDR3 consists of 15 residues. The CDR3 nucleotides read TGCAGCGTTGAACTCCCTAGCGGGGTTACCGGGGAGCTGTTTTTT. Encoded protein: CSVELPSGVTGELFF.

J is TRBJ1-3 and V is TRBV13; TRBD1 is a possible D gene (5 bases). V lost 5 bases and J 7 bases, leaving 21 bases between the germline ends. Germline CDR1 PRHDT, CDR2 FYEKMQ (reference sequence). CDR3 length equals 16 residues. The CDR3 region has the DNA TGTGCCAGCAGCGCGGGGCGAACAGTAACCGGGAACACCATATATTTT. Encoded protein: CASSAGRTVTGNTIYF. Using reference TRBV13 and TRBJ1-3 for the parts outside the CDR3, the full variable domain is AAGVIQSPRHLIKEKRETATLKCYPIPRHDTVYWYQQGPGQDPQFLISFYEKMQSDKGSIPDRFSAQQFSDYHSELNMSSLELGDSALYFCASSAGRTVTGNTIYFGEGSWLTVV.

CDR3 sequence reads: CSVPDGNGYGYTF. DNA of the CDR3: TGCAGCGTCCCGGACGGGAACGGGTATGGCTACACCTTC. V usage is TRBV29-1 and J usage is TRBJ1-2; D unclear. The germline V gene encodes CDR1 SQVTM and CDR2 ANQGSEA. The CDR3 extends over 13 amino acids. V lost 6 bases and J 5 bases, leaving 16 bases between the germline ends.

This chain connects TRBV10-3 to TRBJ1-3; 7 bases are shared with TRBD1. After removal of 7 bases from V and 3 bases from J, the junction contained 15 bases not matched to a gene. This CDR3 has 17 amino acids. CDR1 and CDR2 from the germline V gene are ENHRY and SYGVKD. The CDR3 sequence is CAITGGIQGRDGNTIYF. In DNA, the CDR3 is TGTGCCATCACAGGGGGAATACAGGGGCGAGATGGAAACACCATATATTTT.

This chain joins TRBV25-1 and TRBJ2-1; 7 positions agree with TRBD1. Per the germline V gene, CDR1 is MGHDK and CDR2 is SYGVNS. After removal of 7 bases from V and 6 bases from J, the junction contained 12 bases not matched to a gene. The CDR3 consists of 15 residues. The CDR3 DNA is TGTGCCAGCACTAGACAGGGTAACGTCGGCAATGAGCAGTTCTTC. Amino acids: CASTRQGNVGNEQFF.

The chain recombines TRBV14 with TRBJ2-2; TRBD2 might be the D (7 bases). Germline CDR1 SGHDN, CDR2 FVKESK. CDR3 length: 14 residues. The V end lost 7 bases, the J end lost 4 bases, and 13 bases lay between the germline ends. The CDR3 protein is CASKKGGGTGELFF. In DNA form, the CDR3 reads TGTGCCAGCAAGAAGGGGGGGGGCACCGGGGAGCTGTTTTTT. The full variable domain, completed using reference TRBV14 and TRBJ2-2, is EAGVTQFPSHSVIEKGQTVTLRCDPISGHDNLYWYRRVMGKEIKFLLHFVKESKQDESGMPNNRFLAERTGGTYSTLKVQPAELEDSGVYFCASKKGGGTGELFFGEGSRLTVL.

This clone has just a few counts. V and J are TRBV2 and TRBJ2-4; 9 nucleotides align to TRBD1. This CDR3 is built from 14 residues. Per the germline V gene, CDR1 is SNHLY and CDR2 is FYNNEI. V lost 6 bases and J lost 4; bases outside the gene matches: 4. The CDR3 bases are TGTGCCAGCAGCTACGGACAGGGGAAAAACATTCAGTACTTC. This encodes CASSYGQGKNIQYF.

The J gene is TRBJ2-1, the V gene TRBV5-1; 8 bases agree with TRBD2. CDR1 and CDR2 from the germline V gene are SGHRS and YFSETQ. The length of the CDR3 is 14 residues. The ends lost 5 bases at V and 7 bases at J; junction bases unmatched: 8. The CDR3 DNA reads as TGCGCCAGCAGGATCGGGGGGGCGGGAAATGAGCAGTTCTTC. It is translated as CASRIGGAGNEQFF.

The V and J genes are TRBV5-4 and TRBJ2-2; TRBD1 matches 8 bases. Germline lookup yields CDR1 SGHNT and CDR2 YYREEE (reference sequence). V shed 0 bases and J 5 bases; nucleotides not matched to a gene: 6. This CDR3 is built from 16 residues. The CDR3 region has the DNA TGTGCCAGCAGCTTGGGGCAGGGGGCGCGAACCGGGGAGCTGTTTTTT. This gives the protein CASSLGQGARTGELFF.

The chain employs TRBV5-1 and TRBJ1-3; a weak D match, TRBD1 (6 bases). The CDR3 loop spans 16 amino acids. Germline V gene data show CDR1 as SGHRS and CDR2 as YFSETQ. The V end was cut by 6 bases, the J end by 0 bases, with 16 bases between. CDR3 amino acids: CASTSGTTGSGNTIYF. CDR3 DNA sequence: TGCGCCAGCACATCCGGGACAACGGGCTCTGGAAACACCATATATTTT.

This clone was observed a handful of times. V gene TRBV6-6 combines with J gene TRBJ1-2; unclear D gene. The CDR3 runs 14 residues. V lost 10 bases, J lost 0 bases, and 15 bases lay in between. Germline lookup yields CDR1 MNHNY and CDR2 SVGAGI (reference sequence). The CDR3 loop is CANSAGDTNYGYTF. CDR3 nucleotides: TGTGCCAACTCCGCCGGGGATACTAACTATGGCTACACCTTC.

This clone came up a few times. This chain joins TRBV2 and TRBJ1-1, with a tentative D call TRBD1 (6 bases). The CDR3 has 11 residues. V was shortened by 8 bases and J by 7 bases, with 11 bases between the two germline ends. Germline values: CDR1 SNHLY, CDR2 FYNNEI. The CDR3 DNA reads as TGTGCCAGCGGACAGATATATGAAGCTTTCTTT. It translates to CASGQIYEAFF. Complete variable domain (other parts from reference TRBV2 and TRBJ1-1): EPEVTQTPSHQVTQMGQEVILRCVPISNHLYFYWYRQILGQKVEFLVSFYNNEISEKSEIFDDQFSVERPDGSNFTLKIRSTKLEDSAMYFCASGQIYEAFFGQGTRLTVV.